The clone carrying this T cell receptor delta chain is deemed large. This specimen includes other DNA sequences encoding the same CDR3. The data belong to a study of gamma-delta chains in newborns, infants, children. Study overall: Polyclonal expansion of innate γδ T cells after birth follows microbial exposure.

TCRdb applied CATT to the reads for clone calling. The data contain roughly 2,400 delta-chain clones, more than 0.8% of them singletons. CDR1 is GEAIGNYY, CDR2 EKD, per germline. There are 20 residues in the CDR3. V lost 0 bases, J lost 2 bases, and 6 bases stayed unmatched. Input material: blood. V and J are TRDV2 and TRDJ3; TRDD3 matches 13 bases. The receptor comes from a child who was a newborn, infant or young child, either healthy, febrile or measles-vaccinated (not recorded which). The CDR3 reads CACDTVLGDTQTWDTRQMFF. The CDR3 coding sequence is TGTGCCTGTGACACCGTACTGGGGGATACGCAGACCTGGGACACCCGACAGATGTTTTTC.